This T cell receptor (beta chain) was obtained from a study of cytomegalovirus exposure and HLA in healthy donors. Study conclusions and caveats: Confirmation was obtained in vitro that three CMV-associated chains are specific for CMV antigens.

With respect to this clone: No antigen is known for it.

This table comes from immunoSEQ multiplex PCR, and its TCRdb copy is limited to in-frame clones, with some not included. The table records roughly 250,000 clones, around 90% of them present only once. Sequenced input: PBMCs. This sequence was found in a woman under 30 in good health and CMV-seronegative.

CDR3 sequence reads: CASSGDSGSGNTIYF. The CDR3 region has the DNA TGTGCCAGCAGTGGGGACAGTGGCTCTGGAAACACCATATATTTT. V and J are TRBV6-1 and TRBJ1-3; 7 bases are a match to TRBD1. This CDR3 spans 15 amino acids. Germline CDR1 is MNHNS and CDR2 is SASEGT. J gave up 0 bases and V 4 bases, and 3 bases lay outside the gene matches.